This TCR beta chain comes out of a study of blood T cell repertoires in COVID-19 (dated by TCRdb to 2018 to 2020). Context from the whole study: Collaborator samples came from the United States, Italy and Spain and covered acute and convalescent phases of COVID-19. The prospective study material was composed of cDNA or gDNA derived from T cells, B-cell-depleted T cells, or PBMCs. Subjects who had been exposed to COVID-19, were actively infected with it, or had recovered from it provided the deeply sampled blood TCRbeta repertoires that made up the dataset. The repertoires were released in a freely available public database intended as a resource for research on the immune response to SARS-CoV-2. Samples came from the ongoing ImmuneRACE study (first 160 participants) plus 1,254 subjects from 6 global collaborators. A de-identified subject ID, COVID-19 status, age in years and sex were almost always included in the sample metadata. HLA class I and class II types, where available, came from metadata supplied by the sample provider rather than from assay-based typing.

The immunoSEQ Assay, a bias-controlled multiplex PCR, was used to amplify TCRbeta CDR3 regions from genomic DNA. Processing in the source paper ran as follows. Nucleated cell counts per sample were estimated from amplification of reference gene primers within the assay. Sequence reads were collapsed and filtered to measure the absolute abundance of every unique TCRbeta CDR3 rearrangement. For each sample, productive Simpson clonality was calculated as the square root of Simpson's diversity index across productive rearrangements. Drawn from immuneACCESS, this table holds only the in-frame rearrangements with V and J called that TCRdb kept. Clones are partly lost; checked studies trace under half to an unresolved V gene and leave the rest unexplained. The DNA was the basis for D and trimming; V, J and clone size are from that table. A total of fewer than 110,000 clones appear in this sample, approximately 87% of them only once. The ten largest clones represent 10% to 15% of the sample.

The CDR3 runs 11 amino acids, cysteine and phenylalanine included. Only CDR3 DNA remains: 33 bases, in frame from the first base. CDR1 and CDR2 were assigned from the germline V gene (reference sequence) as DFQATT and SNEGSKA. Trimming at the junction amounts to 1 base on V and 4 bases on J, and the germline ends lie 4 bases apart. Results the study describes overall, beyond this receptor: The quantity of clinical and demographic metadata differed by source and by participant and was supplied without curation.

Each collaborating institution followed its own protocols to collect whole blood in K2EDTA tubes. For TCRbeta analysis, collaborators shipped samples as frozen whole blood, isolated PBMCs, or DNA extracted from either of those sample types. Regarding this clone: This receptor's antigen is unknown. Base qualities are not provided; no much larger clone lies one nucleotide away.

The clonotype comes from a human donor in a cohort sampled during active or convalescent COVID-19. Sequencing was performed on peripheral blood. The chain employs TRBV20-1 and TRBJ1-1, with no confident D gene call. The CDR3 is CSARVATEAFF. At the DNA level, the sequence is TGCAGTGCTAGAGTGGCCACTGAAGCTTTCTTT.